This T cell receptor beta chain was observed in a study of shared clonotypes between healthy human individuals (dated by TCRdb to the early 2020s). About the study as a whole: The cohort included three men and a couple of women between 18 and 49 years of age. Each donor's leukapheresis produced roughly between roughly 0.9 and 9 billion PBMCs. To estimate repertoire size and how much clonotype sharing occurs between individuals, the study deeply sequenced the blood TCR repertoires of several healthy adults. To increase sequencing depth and limit assay-specific biases, different laboratories used diverse techniques to prepare libraries and sequence TCR repertoires. For each donor, CD4 naive and CD4 memory were each run on three plates, CD8 naive on two plates, and CD8 memory on one plate. Overall results and qualifications from the work: Higher generation probabilities were observed for clonotypes shared by all four sorted-subset donors than for non-shared clonotypes. Incomplete sequencing was indicated by rarefaction of sorted-subset datasets, despite the large sequencing depth. The genetic and exposure-history diversity represented was limited by the small number of donors. Larger estimated clonotype richness was generally found for naive subsets than for memory subsets. Based on pairwise subsampling, the degree of clonotype sharing among donors was expected to be affected by sequencing depth. Across a handful of donors, roughly 5.4% of naive CD4, approximately 4% of naive CD8, around 2.1% of memory CD4, and about 0.44% of memory CD8 clonotypes were shared. Only blood was sampled, and tissue TCR repertoires likely differ from those in blood.

On this clone: Its antigen target is currently unknown. No much larger clone is present one base from it, and per-base qualities are unavailable.

Using the deep immunoSEQ assay, multiplex PCR amplified TCR CDR3 regions from genomic DNA. For each cell subset, the extracted genomic DNA was distributed evenly across all wells of several immunoSEQ 96-well plates, and each plate served as one replicate. Each replicate PCR for sorted subsets received approximately 220 ng genomic DNA, equal to tens of thousands of T cell genomes. Purified libraries were quantified with a Qubit 3.0 fluorometer, sized on a Bioanalyzer 2100, and re-quantified with the KAPA Library Quantification kit. A separate single-read 150-cycle Illumina NextSeq 550 flow cell was used to sequence each immunoSEQ 96-well plate. The authors processed their data as follows. The immunoSEQ output contained only junctional sequences without quality scores, so filtering could not match that applied to full-length reads. To assign V/J genes and CDR3, sequences were annotated against IMGT germline references using PyIR, a Python wrapper for IgBLAST v1.9. Reads were removed for weak V/J assignments (E-value above 1e-6), missing CDR3, stop codons, out-of-frame junctions, or ambiguous translated residues. V3J clonotypes were defined by identical inferred V gene, J gene, and CDR3 amino acid sequence. Percentage overlap between repertoires was computed as shared unique clonotypes divided by the size of the smaller repertoire. Three approaches were used to assess repertoire richness: RTK rarefaction, the Chao1 estimator, and Recon v2.1 estimates of unobserved clonotypes. Generation probabilities were computed with OLGA for all TCRbeta clonotypes obtained by the gDNA method from a handful of donors. TCRdb limited this immuneACCESS table to in-frame rearrangements with V and J called. A share of clones is missing; checked studies link under half to unresolved V genes, and the rest is unexplained. V and J calls plus clone size are reproduced from that table; the DNA served to infer D and trimming. The sample table lists around 2.1 million clones, approximately 94% of them with a count of one. The biggest ten clones account for under 2% of the sample.

CD8 naive samples were obtained by positive selection for CCR7 among CD45RO-negative cells, yielding a CD45RA+CCR7+ population from which TemRA cells were excluded. Healthy HIV-negative adults with no recently reported acute infections or vaccinations were included as donors. Every donor was a Caucasian adult residing in Nashville, Tennessee, USA. Blood was obtained by leukapheresis, after which PBMCs were separated by Ficoll-Histopaque density gradient centrifugation and cryopreserved in liquid nitrogen vapor phase. Purity and quantity of every magnetically sorted T cell population were checked by analytical flow cytometry. Genomic DNA was isolated from every sorted fraction and measured by UV absorbance on a Nanodrop 2000c. From its cysteine to its phenylalanine, the CDR3 spans 13 amino acids. Just the 39-base CDR3 DNA is kept, in frame starting at base 1. The V end loses 2 bases and the J end loses 7 bases, and a stretch of 11 bases separates them. Per the germline V gene, MNHEY is the CDR1 and SVGAGI is the CDR2.

This receptor was taken from a man between 18 and 29 years old in good health. Some clones in this sample may be carry-over from other donors' samples. The rearranged chain carries TRBV6-5 and TRBJ2-5, with the D gene too uncertain to name. Sequencing was performed on naive CD8+ T cells from PBMCs. The cell subset or site label corresponds to: CD45RA+CCR7+. The bases are TGTGCCAGCAGTTACGAACCGAGTGGGACCCAGTACTTC. It specifies CASSYEPSGTQYF.